These 28 T cell receptor beta chains were sequenced from one sample in a study of blood T cell repertoires in COVID-19 (TCRdb year 2020). To prepare the library, the immunoSEQ multiplex PCR assay was applied. TCRdb retrieved this table from immuneACCESS and kept in-frame rearrangements only. Not all clones are present; in checked studies, unresolved V genes account for under half, and no reason is known for the remainder. Counted in this sample were over 14,000 clones; approximately 88% of them appeared once. Together, the top ten hold roughly 10% of the sample. Sequencing used peripheral blood. The receptors originated from a human donor in a cohort sampled during active COVID-19.

The rearrangement joins TRBV28 to TRBJ1-5; TRBD1 might be the D (5 bases). The CDR3 sequence is 14 residues long. With 5 bases removed from V and 5 bases from J, the gap between germline ends came to 13 bases. Germline loops: CDR1 MDHEN, CDR2 SYDVKM. In DNA form, the CDR3 reads TGTGCCAGCAGTGGGGGAGGGCTGGATCAGCCCCAGCATTTT. This codes for CASSGGGLDQPQHF.

This clone was found a few times. This CDR3 reads CASSLVMSQYF. CDR3 bases: TGTGCCAGCAGCTTAGTAATGTCCCAGTACTTC. The chain recombines TRBV7-9 with TRBJ2-5; no firm D call. The CDR3 is 11 amino acids. Germline CDR1 is SEHNR and CDR2 is FQNEAQ (reference sequence). The V gene lost 1 base and the J gene lost 9 bases, with 6 bases spanning the gap.

This chain connects TRBV28 to TRBJ2-3; 13 bases are a match to TRBD2. The CDR3 is 14 residues long. Trimming cost V 8 bases and J 4 bases; bases outside gene matches: 3. The germline V gene has CDR1 MDHEN and CDR2 SYDVKM. The CDR3 DNA sequence: TGTGCCAGCCTCGGACTAGCGGGAGCAGATACGCAGTATTTT. It codes for CASLGLAGADTQYF.

This clone was detected only once. CDR3 protein: CATSPDLTPTSSYEQYF. The CDR3 coding sequence is TGTGCCACCAGCCCCGACCTGACACCAACTTCCTCCTACGAGCAGTACTTC. The J gene is TRBJ2-7, the V gene TRBV24-1; D is unclear. The CDR3 totals 17 residues. In germline, CDR1 is KGHDR, CDR2 SFDVKD. Between the trimmed V and J ends, which lost 7 bases and 0 bases, there was a span of 21 bases.

This chain connects TRBV9 to TRBJ2-3; the match to TRBD1 covers 8 bases. V was clipped by 4 bases and J by 0 bases; unmatched bases: 4. Germline V lookup: CDR1 SGDLS, CDR2 YYNGEE. There are 15 residues in the CDR3. The CDR3 DNA reads as TGTGCCAGCAGCCCGGGACAGGCCAGCACAGATACGCAGTATTTT. Residues: CASSPGQASTDTQYF.

This clone was counted only a few times. CDR3 in amino acids: CAVQKMTPAFYGYTF. CDR3 nucleotide sequence: TGTGCCGTACAAAAGATGACACCCGCGTTCTATGGCTACACCTTC. V is TRBV6-5 and J is TRBJ1-2; D is unclear. The CDR3 covers 15 residues. V lost 11 bases to trimming and J lost 4 bases, with 23 bases between them. Germline V gene lookup returns CDR1 MNHEY and CDR2 SVGAGI.

V usage is TRBV15 and J usage is TRBJ2-2; no definite D call. V was pared by 1 base and J by 5 bases, with 5 bases between. In germline, CDR1 is LNHNV, CDR2 YYDKDF (reference sequence). The CDR3 totals 13 residues. The CDR3 DNA reads TGTGCCACCAGCAGAGTCGGTACCGGGGAGCTGTTTTTT. It specifies CATSRVGTGELFF.

This clone has just one count. This chain joins TRBV5-4 and TRBJ2-5; the D gene is possibly TRBD1 (9 bases). V gave up 4 bases and J gave up 7 bases, with 23 bases separating them. Per the germline V gene, CDR1 is SGHNT and CDR2 is YYREEE (reference sequence). This CDR3 comprises 16 residues. CDR3 DNA: TGTGCCAGCAGCGCGGGAGGTTGGGACAGGGTGGGGACCCAGTACTTC. Amino acids: CASSAGGWDRVGTQYF.

The V gene is TRBV11-2, the J gene TRBJ2-2; D not resolved. The CDR3 runs 13 residues. V was shortened by 4 bases and J by 4 bases, with 7 bases between the two germline ends. Looked up from germline, CDR1 is SGHAT and CDR2 is FQNNGV. The CDR3 is CASSSRFTGELFF. The DNA of the CDR3 is TGTGCCAGCAGCTCCCGTTTCACCGGGGAGCTGTTTTTT.

The chain couples TRBV11-2 to TRBJ2-6, with D perhaps TRBD1 (5 bases). Trimming removed 5 bases at V and 2 bases at J, with 10 bases between. This CDR3 is 15 amino acids long. CDR1 is SGHAT and CDR2 is FQNNGV in the germline V gene. The CDR3 nucleotides read TGTGCCAGCAGCCATCAGGGCGCTGGGGCCAACGTCCTGACTTTC. It specifies CASSHQGAGANVLTF.

The DNA of the CDR3 is TGCGCCAGCACTCCGGGACTAGCCACAACCTCGCGACCGGGTACGCAGTATTTT. Translated: CASTPGLATTSRPGTQYF. The genes are TRBV5-1 and TRBJ2-3; the match to TRBD2 covers 9 bases. The V gene's germline CDR1 is SGHRS and CDR2 YFSETQ. With V trimmed by 6 bases and J by 8 bases, 22 bases remained unmatched. This CDR3 has 18 residues. Filled out from reference TRBV5-1 and TRBJ2-3, the complete variable domain reads KAGVTQTPRYLIKTRGQQVTLSCSPISGHRSVSWYQQTPGQGLQFLFEYFSETQRNKGNFPGRFSGRQFSNSRSEMNVSTLELGDSALYLCASTPGLATTSRPGTQYFGPGTRLTVL.

The chain has TRBV28 and TRBJ1-4; D is possibly TRBD1 (6 bases). Germline assignment: CDR1 MDHEN and CDR2 SYDVKM. The CDR3 has 16 amino acids. Trimming cost V 5 bases and J 0 bases, with 13 bases left between them. This chain's CDR3 is CASSVLKGATNEKLFF. CDR3 coding DNA: TGTGCCAGCAGTGTTCTCAAGGGGGCAACTAATGAAAAACTGTTTTTT.

CDR3 loop: CASSTGQFEKLFF. CDR3 coding DNA: TGTGCCAGCAGCACGGGACAGTTTGAAAAACTGTTTTTT. The rearrangement joins TRBV5-5 to TRBJ1-4, with 7 bases identical to TRBD1. This CDR3 has 13 amino acids. In germline, CDR1 is SGHKS, CDR2 YYEKEE (reference sequence). The V gene end was trimmed by 4 bases and the J gene end by 7 bases; junction bases not matched to a gene: 4.

The chain carries TRBV30 and TRBJ1-2; the D is unclear. This CDR3 is built from 13 residues. Germline CDR1 reads GTSNPN; CDR2 reads SVGIG (reference sequence). V was trimmed by 2 bases and J by 2 bases, leaving 9 bases between them. The CDR3 region is CAWSNEENYGYTF. The CDR3 DNA follows: TGTGCCTGGAGTAACGAGGAGAACTATGGCTACACCTTC.

This clone was recorded once. The chain links TRBV2 to TRBJ2-5, with D possibly matching TRBD2 (6 bases). The germline V gene has CDR1 SNHLY and CDR2 FYNNEI. CDR3 length: 11 residues. Deletions cut 8 bases from V and 5 bases from J, with 9 bases between. DNA of the CDR3: TGTGCCAGCGGGGGGATGGAGACCCAGTACTTC. It codes for CASGGMETQYF.

V gene TRBV29-1 combines with J gene TRBJ1-1, with no clear D. Trimming cost V 3 bases and J 1 base, with 9 bases left between them. The CDR3 totals 13 residues. The V gene's germline CDR1 is SQVTM and CDR2 ANQGSEA. The CDR3 DNA follows: TGCAGCGTTGAGCGAGGAAAGAACACTGAAGCTTTCTTT. Protein product: CSVERGKNTEAFF.

This chain links TRBV5-1 with TRBJ2-5; D remains ambiguous. Germline V gene data show CDR1 as SGHRS and CDR2 as YFSETQ. The CDR3 is 13 residues long. V shed 5 bases and J shed 2 bases, with 10 bases lying between them. The CDR3 protein is CASRDLRQETQYF. CDR3 nucleotide sequence: TGCGCCAGCAGAGATTTGCGGCAAGAGACCCAGTACTTC.

The genes are TRBV2 and TRBJ1-2, with D unclear. V shed 4 bases and J shed 8 bases, with 20 bases lying between them. The CDR3 sequence is 15 residues long. Germline V CDR1 and CDR2: SNHLY, FYNNEI. The CDR3: CASSVRTDSSSGYTF. In DNA form, the CDR3 reads TGTGCCAGCAGTGTCCGGACGGACTCCTCGAGCGGCTACACCTTC.

This chain connects TRBV2 to TRBJ2-1; D perhaps matches TRBD1 (5 bases). Germline V gene sequence: CDR1 SNHLY, CDR2 FYNNEI. V was clipped by 6 bases and J by 7 bases, with 13 bases between them. The CDR3 is made up of 13 amino acids. The CDR3 spells CASRGNQGNEQFF. The CDR3 DNA reads as TGTGCCAGCAGGGGGAATCAGGGAAATGAGCAGTTCTTC.

The V call is TRBV18, the J call TRBJ2-2; no definite D call. The germline gives CDR1 KGHSH, CDR2 LQKENI. V lost 1 base to trimming and J lost 5 bases, with 8 bases between them. This CDR3 is built from 14 residues. Here the CDR3 reads CASSPLLGTGELFF. In DNA, the CDR3 is TGTGCCAGCTCACCACTCCTAGGTACCGGGGAGCTGTTTTTT.

The genes are TRBV30 and TRBJ1-1; 7 bases map to TRBD1. The CDR3 contains 16 residues. Germline CDR1 reads GTSNPN; CDR2 reads SVGIG (reference sequence). V was pared by 0 bases and J by 0 bases, with 7 bases of the junction left unmatched. The CDR3 region is CAWSVRRDRMNTEAFF. CDR3 coding DNA: TGTGCCTGGAGTGTACGACGGGACAGAATGAACACTGAAGCTTTCTTT.

The CDR3 loop reads CASSLSESQGNTEAFF. CDR3 coding DNA: TGCGCCAGCAGCCTTAGCGAGTCACAGGGGAACACTGAAGCTTTCTTT. The chain recombines TRBV4-1 with TRBJ1-1, with a weak D call TRBD1 (6 bases). Between the trimmed V and J ends, which lost 4 bases and 1 base, there was a span of 16 bases. CDR3 length: 16 amino acids. CDR1 is MGHRA, CDR2 YSYEKL, per germline.

The chain employs TRBV5-4 and TRBJ2-3; 9 bases match TRBD2. The germline CDR1 and CDR2 sequences are SGHNT and YYREEE (reference sequence). J lost 3 bases, V lost 2 bases, and 16 bases had no gene match. The CDR3 runs to 19 residues. The CDR3, as DNA: TGTGCCAGCAGCTTAAAAACTGTGGCGGGAGGGTCGCCGACAGATACGCAGTATTTT. It codes for CASSLKTVAGGSPTDTQYF.

This chain links TRBV11-3 with TRBJ2-3; the D is unclear. The ends were cut back, 1 base at V and 4 bases at J, with 6 bases in the middle. From germline, CDR1 is SGHNT and CDR2 YENEEA. The CDR3 extends over 13 amino acids. CDR3 sequence: CASSLGYPDTQYF. The CDR3 DNA reads TGTGCCAGCAGCTTAGGTTATCCAGATACGCAGTATTTT.

This chain connects TRBV5-1 to TRBJ1-6, with 7 bases that match TRBD1. Germline trimming cut 1 base from V and 5 bases from J; bases unmatched to any gene: 3. There are 15 residues in the CDR3. Germline assignment: CDR1 SGHRS and CDR2 YFSETQ. CDR3 region: CASSLFDRDNSPLHF. CDR3 nucleotides: TGCGCCAGCAGCTTGTTTGACAGGGATAATTCACCCCTCCACTTT.

The J gene is TRBJ2-5, the V gene TRBV19; D gene unclear. Germline V gene sequence: CDR1 LNHDA, CDR2 SQIVND (reference sequence). V was trimmed by 5 bases and J by 2 bases, leaving 9 bases between them. This CDR3 is 13 amino acids long. CDR3 in amino acids: CASSPDWQETQYF. The CDR3 DNA follows: TGTGCCAGTAGTCCTGACTGGCAAGAGACCCAGTACTTC.

V and J are TRBV6-5 and TRBJ2-3; possible D gene TRBD2, 6 bases. The CDR3 runs 13 residues. Germline V CDR1 and CDR2: MNHEY, SVGAGI. V shed 4 bases and J shed 8 bases, with 13 bases lying between them. CDR3 loop: CASSLDAGTTQYF. The CDR3 DNA follows: TGTGCCAGCAGTTTGGATGCGGGAACTACGCAGTATTTT.

The V and J genes are TRBV10-3 and TRBJ1-5; D may be TRBD1 (6 bases). The CDR3 is made up of 13 amino acids. Trimming took off 6 bases at V and 7 bases at J, with 13 bases between the two ends. Germline CDR1 ENHRY, CDR2 SYGVKD. In DNA, the CDR3 is TGTGCCATCAGGGACAGTGGAGGACAGCCCCAGCATTTT. Its translation: CAIRDSGGQPQHF.